This T cell receptor beta chain came from a study of T cells in Graves' hyperthyroidism and ophthalmopathy. Germline CDR1 is SGHTA and CDR2 is FQGNSA. Trimming stripped 3 bases from V and 6 bases from J, with 14 bases between. CDR3 length: 15 amino acids. Study results and caveats: Most clonotypes expanded in the thyroid (above 0.001) were also present in blood.

Fresh peripheral blood, approximately 10 ml, yielded the PBMCs. Many counts were recorded for this clonotype. Its antigen remains unidentified. TCR beta CDR3 sequences were amplified from RNA transcripts. HTBI primers were employed in a first-round RT-PCR of the TCR CDR3. TCRdb re-analysed the multiplex PCR reads in MiXCR, keeping a single row per CDR3 protein. The sample includes 350,000 or so distinct CDR3 sequences, roughly 18% of them seen just once. The clonotype originates from a woman aged 40 to 50 with Graves' ophthalmopathy. The chain joins TRBV7-2 to TRBJ2-2, with D perhaps given as TRBD1 or TRBD2 (6 bases each). Input material: blood. The CDR3 DNA reads TGTGCCAGCAGCTTCGAGTTAGGGGGGTCCGGGGAGCTGTTTTTT. It codes for CASSFELGGSGELFF. The full variable domain, its missing parts supplied by reference TRBV7-2 and TRBJ2-2, is GAGVSQSPSNKVTEKGKDVELRCDPISGHTALYWYRQSLGQGLEFLIYFQGNSAPDKSGLPSDRFSAERTGGSVSTLTIQRTQQEDSAVYLCASSFELGGSGELFFGEGSRLTVL.